A single sample gave rise to the 4 T cell receptor beta chains below, sequenced in a study of blood T cell repertoires in COVID-19. Assay: immunoSEQ multiplex PCR; the TCRdb copy retains only in-frame clones and omits some. The table shows fewer than 300,000 clones, with 65% to 90% occurring only once. Sequenced sample: peripheral blood. The receptors come from a woman aged 60 to 75 with active or convalescent COVID-19.

V gene TRBV25-1 combines with J gene TRBJ1-1; D is uncertain. V lost 6 bases to trimming and J lost 2 bases, with 10 bases between them. Germline V gene data show CDR1 as MGHDK and CDR2 as SYGVNS. There are 13 residues in the CDR3. In DNA form, the CDR3 reads TGTGCCAGCAGGGAAAACAGCAACACTGAAGCTTTCTTT. Translating gives CASRENSNTEAFF.

The V and J genes are TRBV2 and TRBJ1-4; 8 nucleotides align to TRBD1. Germline V gene data show CDR1 as SNHLY and CDR2 as FYNNEI. The CDR3 extends over 15 amino acids. J was trimmed by 5 bases and V by 5 bases; bases with no gene match: 7. The CDR3 loop reads CASSRNRGKNEKLFF. The CDR3, as DNA: TGTGCCAGCAGTAGAAACAGGGGGAAGAATGAAAAACTGTTTTTT.

The chain carries TRBV5-1 and TRBJ2-7; D possibly corresponds to TRBD1 (6 bases). Germline V gene data show CDR1 as SGHRS and CDR2 as YFSETQ. V shed 0 bases and J shed 2 bases, with 15 bases lying between them. The CDR3 spans 16 residues. CDR3 sequence: CASSLGGAPGAYEQYF. The CDR3 DNA reads as TGCGCCAGCAGCTTGGGAGGGGCGCCAGGGGCCTACGAGCAGTACTTC.

This chain joins TRBV12-5 and TRBJ2-2; D gene unclear. With 0 bases removed from V and 1 base from J, the gap between germline ends came to 6 bases. This CDR3 has 15 residues. Per germline, CDR1 LGHNT and CDR2 FRNRAP. The CDR3 DNA is TGTGCTAGTGGTTTGGTACTACGGAACACCGGGGAGCTGTTTTTT. It yields the protein CASGLVLRNTGELFF. The entire variable domain, with the rest obtained from reference TRBV12-5 and TRBJ2-2, is as follows: DARVTQTPRHKVTEMGQEVTMRCQPILGHNTVFWYRQTMMQGLELLAYFRNRAPLDDSGMPKDRFSAEMPDATLATLKIQPSEPRDSAVYFCASGLVLRNTGELFFGEGSRLTVL.